The 12 T cell receptor beta chains presented below share a single source sample, sequenced in a study of blood T cell repertoires in COVID-19. The protocol was immunoSEQ multiplex PCR, while the TCRdb copy is restricted to in-frame clones and leaves out a portion. The repertoire holds 250,000 to 300,000 clones, with approximately 90% as singletons. The sequencing sample was made of PBMCs or T cells enriched from blood (not recorded which). The receptors were sampled from a woman in her thirties who had recovered from COVID-19.

V is TRBV28 and J is TRBJ1-3; maybe TRBD1 (6 bases). The germline V gene encodes CDR1 MDHEN and CDR2 SYDVKM. The CDR3 has 14 residues. V lost 5 bases and J lost 5, with 13 bases in between. CDR3 sequence reads: CASSPQGLRNTIYF. CDR3 in DNA: TGTGCCAGCAGTCCTCAGGGGCTGCGAAACACCATATATTTT. Supplemented by reference TRBV28 and TRBJ1-3, the full variable domain reads DVKVTQSSRYLVKRTGEKVFLECVQDMDHENMFWYRQDPGLGLRLIYFSYDVKMKEKGDIPEGYSVSREKKERFSLILESASTNQTSMYLCASSPQGLRNTIYFGEGSWLTVV.

The rearrangement links TRBV6-2 or TRBV6-3 to TRBJ1-5, with D possibly being TRBD1 (5 bases). Germline V lookup: CDR1 MNHEY, CDR2 SVGEGT. This CDR3 has 20 residues. V was clipped by 0 bases and J by 0 bases, with 21 bases between them. The CDR3 DNA follows: TGTGCCAGCAGTTACTCGAGTTGGCAGGGTAAAATCTATAGCAATCAGCCCCAGCATTTT. This sequence encodes CASSYSSWQGKIYSNQPQHF.

The gene calls are TRBV27 and TRBJ2-2; 9 nucleotides agree with TRBD1. The CDR3 contains 15 residues. J was trimmed by 1 base and V by 5 bases; bases with no gene match: 2. Germline CDR1 MNHEY, CDR2 SMNVEV (reference sequence). CDR3 sequence: CASSGDRENTGELFF. The DNA of the CDR3 is TGTGCCAGCAGTGGGGACAGGGAGAACACCGGGGAGCTGTTTTTT.

The J gene is TRBJ2-1, the V gene TRBV7-9; D is possibly TRBD2 (6 bases). Trimming took off 6 bases at V and 4 bases at J, with 16 bases between the two ends. This CDR3 region has 15 residues. Germline CDR1 SEHNR, CDR2 FQNEAQ (reference sequence). The CDR3 coding sequence is TGTGCCAGCAGAGGCCTAGGGAGGACTTACAATGAGCAGTTCTTC. Translated: CASRGLGRTYNEQFF.

This CDR3 is CASSVAGSGKSIYNEQFF. DNA of the CDR3: TGTGCCAGCAGCGTTGCGGGTAGCGGGAAAAGTATATACAATGAGCAGTTCTTC. The chain links TRBV9 to TRBJ2-1, with 8 bases that match TRBD2. Trimming at V came to 2 bases and at J to 4 bases, leaving 14 bases not matched to a gene. CDR3 length: 18 residues. Germline lookup yields CDR1 SGDLS and CDR2 YYNGEE.

This sequence joins TRBV9 and TRBJ2-1, with TRBD2 as a possible D gene (6 bases). Trimming stripped 0 bases from V and 0 bases from J, with 16 bases between. The CDR3 consists of 18 residues. Germline V CDR1 and CDR2: SGDLS, YYNGEE. CDR3 bases: TGTGCCAGCAGCGTAGAGGCAGCGGGTTCCAGCTCCTACAATGAGCAGTTCTTC. Amino acids: CASSVEAAGSSSYNEQFF.

This chain links TRBV19 with TRBJ2-5; 7 bases align to TRBD2. Germline loops: CDR1 LNHDA, CDR2 SQIVND (reference sequence). The CDR3 covers 13 residues. The V and J ends lost 5 bases and 5 bases, in that order; junction bases with no gene match: 5. CDR3 sequence: CASSGRGGETQYF. For the CDR3, the DNA is TGTGCCAGTAGTGGGAGGGGAGGTGAGACCCAGTACTTC.

The rearrangement links TRBV7-2 to TRBJ2-5, with unresolved D. Germline assignment: CDR1 SGHTA and CDR2 FQGNSA. The V and J ends lost 3 bases and 5 bases respectively, with 7 bases between them. This CDR3 comprises 12 residues. The CDR3 is CASSFARETQYF. Here the CDR3 DNA reads TGTGCCAGCAGCTTCGCTCGGGAGACCCAGTACTTC.

Here the CDR3 reads CASRTGLTNTEAFF. Written as DNA, the CDR3 is TGTGCCAGCAGGACAGGGTTAACGAACACTGAAGCTTTCTTT. The chain links TRBV6-5 to TRBJ1-1; 7 nucleotides match TRBD1. The ends lost 6 bases at V and 1 base at J; junction bases unmatched: 5. CDR3 length: 14 amino acids. Germline V lookup: CDR1 MNHEY, CDR2 SVGAGI.

This rearrangement joins TRBV29-1 to TRBJ1-5; perhaps TRBD1 as D (5 bases). CDR1 is SQVTM and CDR2 is ANQGSEA in the germline V gene. This CDR3 has 13 residues. The V end was cut by 7 bases, the J end by 3 bases, with 13 bases between. Written as DNA, the CDR3 is TGCAGCGCCCGAACTGGACACAATCAGCCCCAGCATTTT. Translated: CSARTGHNQPQHF.

This rearrangement joins TRBV5-4 to TRBJ1-1; D call uncertain. The CDR3 totals 14 residues. Per germline, CDR1 SGHNT and CDR2 YYREEE (reference sequence). Between the trimmed V and J ends, which lost 5 bases and 0 bases, there was a span of 11 bases. CDR3 sequence reads: CASSQLGMNTEAFF. Here the CDR3 DNA reads TGTGCCAGCAGTCAACTCGGGATGAACACTGAAGCTTTCTTT.

The rearrangement links TRBV5-1 to TRBJ2-3, with D unresolved. Trimming removed 0 bases at V and 0 bases at J, with 8 bases between. The CDR3 is 15 amino acids. The germline V gene has CDR1 SGHRS and CDR2 YFSETQ. CDR3 region: CASSLGSYSTDTQYF. The CDR3 DNA is TGCGCCAGCAGCTTGGGAAGCTATAGCACAGATACGCAGTATTTT.